This T cell receptor beta chain was observed in a study of blood T cell repertoires in COVID-19. This clone was counted a single time. Clones were read by immunoSEQ multiplex PCR, and TCRdb kept only the in-frame ones, dropping some. This sample has 150,000 to 250,000 clones; roughly 83% occur once, and the top ten carry almost 6%. Germline V gene lookup returns CDR1 SNHLY and CDR2 FYNNEI. The length of the CDR3 is 14 residues. V was pared by 7 bases and J by 8 bases, with 18 bases between. Sequences were obtained from peripheral blood. This chain joins TRBV2 and TRBJ2-1, with D perhaps matching TRBD1 (6 bases). The receptor was isolated from a woman aged 40 to 50 with COVID-19, enrolled during active disease. CDR3 protein: CASKPQGVVDEQFF. As DNA, the CDR3 is TGTGCCAGCAAGCCACAGGGTGTTGTGGATGAGCAGTTCTTC.